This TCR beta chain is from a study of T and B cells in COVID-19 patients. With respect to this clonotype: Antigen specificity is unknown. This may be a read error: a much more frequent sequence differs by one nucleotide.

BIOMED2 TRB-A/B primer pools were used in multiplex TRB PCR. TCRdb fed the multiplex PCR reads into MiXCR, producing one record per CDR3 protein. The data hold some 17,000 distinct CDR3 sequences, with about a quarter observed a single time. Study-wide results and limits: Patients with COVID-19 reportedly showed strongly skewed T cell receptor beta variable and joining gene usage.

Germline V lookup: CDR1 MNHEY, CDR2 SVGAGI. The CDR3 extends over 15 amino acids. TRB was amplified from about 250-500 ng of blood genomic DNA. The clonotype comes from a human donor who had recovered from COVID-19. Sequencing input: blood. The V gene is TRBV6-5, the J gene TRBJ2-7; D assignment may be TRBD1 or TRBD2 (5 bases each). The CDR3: CAGSGAWGSPYEQYF. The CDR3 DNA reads TGTGCCGGCAGCGGCGCATGGGGGTCCCCCTACGAGCAGTACTTC.